The present T cell receptor beta chain was sequenced within a study of blood T cell repertoires in COVID-19. On the study more broadly: Whether acute or convalescent, the COVID-19 samples came from the United States, Italy and Spain. The analysed material was cDNA or gDNA that came from T cells, B-cell-depleted T cells, or PBMCs.

Per the study methods: Reference gene primers were amplified, and this amplification served to estimate nucleated cell counts. Repertoires were generated with immunoSEQ multiplex PCR, while TCRdb's copy carries only in-frame clones and drops some. V, J and clone size are those of that table, while D and trimming were read from the DNA. The sample holds roughly 670,000 clones, approximately 90% seen once. The CDR3 spans 17 residues. V lost 0 bases and J lost 2; bases outside the gene matches: 10. Germline-derived CDR1 and CDR2 are SGHRS and YFSETQ. The clonotype originates from a woman between 18 and 30 years old with acute or convalescent COVID-19. The sequenced material came from peripheral blood. V is TRBV5-1 and J is TRBJ1-2; 7 bases line up with TRBD1. The CDR3 bases are TGCGCCAGCAGCTTGGGACTCGGGACAGCGCCGAACTATGGCTACACCTTC. As protein: CASSLGLGTAPNYGYTF.